What follows are 31 T cell receptor beta chains derived from one specimen sequenced in a study of blood T cell repertoires in COVID-19. TCRdb's table, derived via immunoSEQ multiplex PCR, lists solely in-frame clones and lacks some. Seen here are 200,000 or so clones, 84% observed once, and the top ten hold about 2.1%. Sequencing input: peripheral blood. Receptor source: a man in his forties who had recovered from COVID-19.

This rearrangement joins TRBV27 to TRBJ2-5; 7 nucleotides match TRBD2. The ends lost 3 bases at V and 3 bases at J; junction bases unmatched: 1. This CDR3 spans 13 amino acids. CDR1 and CDR2 from the germline V gene are MNHEY and SMNVEV (reference sequence). In DNA form, the CDR3 reads TGTGCCAGCAGTTTGGGGGGGGAAGAGACCCAGTACTTC. Protein sequence: CASSLGGEETQYF.

This chain connects TRBV4-3 to TRBJ1-2; D is undetermined. V gave up 0 bases and J gave up 12 bases, with 14 bases separating them. Germline CDR1 reads LGHNA; CDR2 reads YSLEER. This CDR3 has 13 residues. CDR3 DNA sequence: TGCGCCAGCAGCCAAGATGGTATAGAAAGTAACACCTTC. It codes for CASSQDGIESNTF.

This chain links TRBV25-1 with TRBJ1-3; 9 nucleotides line up with TRBD1. The CDR3 contains 16 residues. Germline CDR1 and CDR2: MGHDK and SYGVNS. With 10 bases clipped from V and 0 bases from J, the junction kept 10 bases outside the gene matches. Written as DNA, the CDR3 is TGTGCCACCCAGGACAGGGGAGCCCCCTCTGGAAACACCATATATTTT. Encoded protein: CATQDRGAPSGNTIYF.

This chain links TRBV15 with TRBJ2-5; TRBD2 matches 9 bases. The germline gives CDR1 LNHNV, CDR2 YYDKDF (reference sequence). Germline trimming cut 1 base from V and 3 bases from J; bases unmatched to any gene: 0. This CDR3 has 14 amino acids. CDR3 residues: CATSRGLAEETQYF. The CDR3 DNA reads as TGTGCCACCAGCAGAGGACTAGCGGAAGAGACCCAGTACTTC.

Only a few counts were recorded for this clone. The V gene is TRBV9, the J gene TRBJ1-5; 10 bases fit TRBD1. Trimming at V came to 3 bases and at J to 5 bases, leaving 8 bases not matched to a gene. The CDR3 extends over 16 amino acids. Germline V CDR1 and CDR2: SGDLS, YYNGEE. CDR3 sequence (DNA): TGTGCCAGCAGCGCCGGGACAGGGGAGGGTTATCAGCCCCAGCATTTT. It translates to CASSAGTGEGYQPQHF.

This clone was seen repeatedly, ten times or more. One end of the junction fails to match germline, which may point to a read error. This chain connects TRBV11-3 to TRBJ1-2; 9 bases fit TRBD1. The CDR3 is made up of 14 amino acids. Germline assignment: CDR1 SGHNT and CDR2 YENEEA. CDR3 nucleotides: TGTGCCAGCAGCTTAGACACAGGGGGCTATAGCTACACCTTC. Translating gives CASSLDTGGYSYTF.

The rearrangement links TRBV5-5 to TRBJ2-7; no clear D gene. V gave up 0 bases and J gave up 0 bases, with 13 bases separating them. The germline gives CDR1 SGHKS, CDR2 YYEKEE (reference sequence). This CDR3 has 16 residues. The CDR3 sequence: CASSLVPAVYSYEQYF. The CDR3 DNA reads as TGTGCCAGCAGCTTGGTCCCGGCGGTGTACTCCTACGAGCAGTACTTC.

This clone was detected a few times. The chain has TRBV6-5 and TRBJ1-3; unclear D gene. Deletions cut 5 bases from V and 4 bases from J, with 6 bases between. The CDR3 consists of 12 residues. Germline V gene data show CDR1 as MNHEY and CDR2 as SVGAGI. The CDR3 coding sequence is TGTGCCAGCAGTAAACAGGGAAACACCATATATTTT. As protein: CASSKQGNTIYF.

The genes are TRBV20-1 and TRBJ2-7; 9 bases align to TRBD1. The V gene's germline CDR1 is DFQATT and CDR2 SNEGSKA (reference sequence). CDR3 length equals 15 residues. The V segment lost 3 bases and the J segment 3 bases; nucleotides outside the gene matches: 9. In DNA, the CDR3 is TGCAGTGCTAGTGATCCGGGACAGGGTGACTACGAGCAGTACTTC. It yields the protein CSASDPGQGDYEQYF.

Concerning this clone itself: One end of the junction varies from germline; a read error may be responsible. Other DNA sequences in the sample encode the same CDR3. This chain joins TRBV5-1 and TRBJ1-1, with D unresolved. Germline V lookup: CDR1 SGHRS, CDR2 YFSETQ. CDR3 length equals 13 residues. The CDR3 DNA follows: TGCGCCAGCAGTTTGGCCGTGAACACTGAAGCTTTCTTT. Its protein is CASSLAVNTEAFF.

V and J are TRBV4-3 and TRBJ2-7; a weak D match, TRBD1 (5 bases). Deletions cut 0 bases from V and 8 bases from J, with 14 bases between. Germline loops: CDR1 LGHNA, CDR2 YSLEER. CDR3 length equals 14 residues. CDR3: CASSQDRGSGQQYF. CDR3 DNA sequence: TGCGCCAGCAGCCAAGATAGGGGTTCCGGGCAGCAGTACTTC.

The chain combines TRBV7-6 with TRBJ1-1; a weak D match, TRBD1 (5 bases). The V end lost 2 bases, the J end lost 6 bases, and 13 bases lay between the germline ends. The CDR3 consists of 14 residues. Germline V gene data show CDR1 as SGHVS and CDR2 as FNYEAQ. The CDR3 coding sequence is TGTGCCAGCAGCTTACAGGGAGGGCATCCTGAAGCTTTCTTT. It codes for CASSLQGGHPEAFF.

The chain is built from TRBV5-1 and TRBJ2-1; TRBD2 matches at 11 bases. Per the germline V gene, CDR1 is SGHRS and CDR2 is YFSETQ. CDR3 size: 19 residues. V shed 1 base and J 8 bases; nucleotides not matched to a gene: 17. CDR3 amino acids: CASSLQLAGGPGGFDEQFF. The CDR3 nucleotides are TGCGCCAGCAGCTTGCAGCTAGCGGGAGGCCCTGGGGGGTTCGATGAGCAGTTCTTC.

This chain links TRBV5-1 with TRBJ2-3; TRBD1 agrees at 9 bases. The junction had 3 bases not matched to a gene; V was cut back by 4 bases and J by 3 bases. The germline V gene has CDR1 SGHRS and CDR2 YFSETQ. The CDR3 has 14 residues. CDR3 DNA: TGCGCCAGCAGCATGACAGGGGGTACAGATACGCAGTATTTT. As protein: CASSMTGGTDTQYF.

This chain uses TRBV29-1 with TRBJ2-7; D is perhaps TRBD2 (6 bases). Per the germline V gene, CDR1 is SQVTM and CDR2 is ANQGSEA. The CDR3 extends over 14 amino acids. V was trimmed by 2 bases and J by 4 bases, leaving 15 bases between them. CDR3 in DNA: TGCAGCGTTGAAAACAGGCAAAGCGGGTACGAGCAGTACTTC. Amino acids: CSVENRQSGYEQYF.

Note on this clone: The sample holds other DNA sequences that translate to the same CDR3. The chain combines TRBV19 with TRBJ1-1; D is unresolved. This CDR3 has 13 residues. V shed 1 base and J shed 1 base, with 4 bases lying between them. Germline values: CDR1 LNHDA, CDR2 SQIVND (reference sequence). CDR3 region: CASSIGPNTEAFF. The CDR3 DNA sequence: TGTGCCAGTAGTATAGGGCCGAACACTGAAGCTTTCTTT.

The rearrangement uses TRBV18 and TRBJ1-2, with D hard to call. In germline, CDR1 is KGHSH, CDR2 LQKENI. The CDR3 runs to 15 residues. V dropped 3 bases and J dropped 4 bases, with 15 bases sitting between them. The CDR3 sequence is CASSPNSAVIYGYTF. As DNA, the CDR3 is TGTGCCAGCTCACCCAACTCTGCCGTAATCTATGGCTACACCTTC.

The rearrangement joins TRBV7-9 to TRBJ2-7; D is ambiguous. V gave up 4 bases and J gave up 7 bases, with 8 bases separating them. Germline CDR1 reads SEHNR; CDR2 reads FQNEAQ (reference sequence). The CDR3 has 11 residues. CDR3 sequence reads: CASSSTGEQYF. The CDR3 bases are TGTGCCAGCAGCTCGACTGGTGAGCAGTACTTC.

The genes are TRBV4-3 and TRBJ2-2; TRBD2 might be the D (5 bases). The CDR3 extends over 18 amino acids. V lost 4 bases and J 2 bases, leaving 20 bases between the germline ends. Per the germline V gene, CDR1 is LGHNA and CDR2 is YSLEER. In DNA form, the CDR3 reads TGCGCCAGCAGCCGGACCTCACGTCCCGGGGTCAACACCGGGGAGCTGTTTTTT. Translating it yields CASSRTSRPGVNTGELFF.

The chain uses TRBV27 and TRBJ1-2; possible D gene TRBD1, 6 bases. The CDR3 has 14 residues. V lost 3 bases to trimming and J lost 5 bases, with 13 bases between them. CDR1 is MNHEY and CDR2 is SMNVEV in the germline V gene (reference sequence). The CDR3 loop is CASSLNRVSYGYTF. The CDR3 DNA follows: TGTGCCAGCAGTTTGAACAGGGTATCATATGGCTACACCTTC.

V and J are TRBV9 and TRBJ2-7, with D possibly matching TRBD1 (5 bases). Looked up from germline, CDR1 is SGDLS and CDR2 is YYNGEE. The CDR3 contains 12 residues. V lost 0 bases and J 4 bases, leaving 5 bases between the germline ends. CDR3 DNA: TGTGCCAGCAGCGTAGAGGGGTACGAGCAGTACTTC. It codes for CASSVEGYEQYF.

This clone was detected only once. This chain uses TRBV29-1 with TRBJ2-2; unclear D gene. The CDR3 is made up of 14 amino acids. The V gene lost 4 bases and the J gene lost 3 bases, with 12 bases spanning the gap. Germline loops: CDR1 SQVTM, CDR2 ANQGSEA. The CDR3 DNA sequence: TGCAGCGTTGTGGTGCACCGAGACACCGGGGAGCTGTTTTTT. Its protein product is CSVVVHRDTGELFF.

This clone was observed once. This sequence joins TRBV6-2 or TRBV6-3 and TRBJ2-5, with D tentatively TRBD2 (5 bases). The CDR3 has 14 amino acids. Between the trimmed V and J ends, which lost 6 bases and 2 bases, there was a span of 13 bases. Germline CDR1 is MNHEY and CDR2 is SVGEGT. Written as DNA, the CDR3 is TGTGCCAGCAGCCCCCGGGGTCCACAAGAGACCCAGTACTTC. It is translated as CASSPRGPQETQYF.

The chain recombines TRBV14 with TRBJ2-7, with TRBD1 matching 9 bases. After removal of 8 bases from V and 3 bases from J, the junction contained 17 bases not matched to a gene. This CDR3 spans 17 amino acids. Germline-derived CDR1 and CDR2 are SGHDN and FVKESK. The CDR3 reads CASSETVRGQGSYEQYF. The CDR3 coding sequence is TGTGCCAGCTCCGAGACGGTTAGGGGACAGGGAAGCTACGAGCAGTACTTC.

This chain links TRBV6-5 with TRBJ1-1; tentatively, D is TRBD1 (5 bases). Trimming removed 4 bases from V and 0 bases from J, with 15 bases in between. There are 16 residues in the CDR3. Germline values: CDR1 MNHEY, CDR2 SVGAGI. The CDR3 here is CASSFHPDRMNTEAFF. The DNA for the CDR3 is TGTGCCAGCAGTTTCCACCCCGACAGAATGAACACTGAAGCTTTCTTT.

This sequence joins TRBV5-6 and TRBJ1-2, with D tentatively TRBD1 (6 bases). From germline, CDR1 is SGHDT and CDR2 YYEEEE. V dropped 0 bases and J dropped 5 bases, with 14 bases sitting between them. The CDR3 spans 15 residues. CDR3 residues: CASSLDPDSQYGYTF. CDR3 nucleotides: TGTGCCAGCAGCTTGGACCCGGACAGCCAGTATGGCTACACCTTC.

In this sample, this clone turned up once. The genes are TRBV29-1 and TRBJ1-5; no reliable D call. The CDR3 loop spans 12 amino acids. Germline V gene data show CDR1 as SQVTM and CDR2 as ANQGSEA. Between the trimmed V and J ends, which lost 4 bases and 4 bases, there was a span of 8 bases. The CDR3 region is CSVANRNQPQHF. The DNA of the CDR3 is TGCAGCGTTGCCAATAGAAATCAGCCCCAGCATTTT.

The J gene is TRBJ2-5, the V gene TRBV11-3; 13 bases match TRBD2. J was trimmed by 2 bases and V by 4 bases; bases with no gene match: 7. This CDR3 contains 17 residues. From germline, CDR1 is SGHNT and CDR2 YENEEA. The CDR3 region has the DNA TGTGCCAGCAGCTCGGGACTAGCGGGGTTCGGGCAAGAGACCCAGTACTTC. This translates into CASSSGLAGFGQETQYF.

CDR3 residues: CASRTGTPLNTEAFF. The DNA for the CDR3 is TGTGCCAGCAGGACCGGGACACCCTTGAACACTGAAGCTTTCTTT. The chain carries TRBV6-5 and TRBJ1-1, with D maybe TRBD1 (6 bases). Trimming removed 6 bases from V and 0 bases from J, with 14 bases in between. The CDR3 consists of 15 residues. Germline CDR1 MNHEY, CDR2 SVGAGI.

The chain links TRBV5-1 to TRBJ2-1, with D possibly matching TRBD2 (5 bases). Germline CDR1 SGHRS, CDR2 YFSETQ. Trimming pared 0 bases from V and 8 bases from J, leaving 12 bases between. The CDR3 has 14 amino acids. The CDR3 is CASSLAGRGYEQFF. The CDR3 DNA is TGCGCCAGCAGCTTGGCTGGCCGAGGGTATGAGCAGTTCTTC.

The gene calls are TRBV19 and TRBJ2-1; D uncertain. V lost 3 bases to trimming and J lost 12 bases, with 15 bases between them. The CDR3 is made up of 13 amino acids. In germline, CDR1 is LNHDA, CDR2 SQIVND (reference sequence). The CDR3 DNA reads TGTGCCAGTAGTATCGTTAATAGGAGAGGGCAGTTCTTC. It encodes CASSIVNRRGQFF.